This T cell receptor (beta chain) was found in a study of beta chain features in type 1 diabetes. Turning to this clone: Its antigen remains unknown.

Points from the study as a whole: Unsettled here was the matter of whether HLA type influences TCRB rearrangement. Within patients, naive, central memory and Treg TCRB repertoires seemed more similar than within healthy donors. All four CD4+ subsets of Type 1 diabetes patients contained TCRB CDR3s that were moderately but significantly shorter.

CDR1 is MNHEY and CDR2 is SMNVEV in the germline V gene (reference sequence). The V end was cut by 2 bases, the J end by 7 bases, with 17 bases between. The CDR3 covers 16 residues. The investigators reverse transcribed all of the isolated RNA, so they sequenced expressed TCRB transcripts. There were 3 million to 4 million reads on average in the naive, central memory and regulatory T cell samples. The data were produced by immunoSEQ multiplex PCR, yet TCRdb's version contains in-frame clones alone and is incomplete. The sample lists some 500,000 clones, roughly 10% occurring once. The source of this sequence is a woman in her late teens or twenties in good health. The chain employs TRBV27 and TRBJ2-2; D possibly corresponds to TRBD1 (6 bases). The source material was naive CD4+ T cells from blood. The CDR3 sequence is CASSLRPVQGYGELFF. The CDR3 coding sequence is TGTGCCAGCAGTTTACGCCCTGTCCAGGGGTACGGGGAGCTGTTTTTT.